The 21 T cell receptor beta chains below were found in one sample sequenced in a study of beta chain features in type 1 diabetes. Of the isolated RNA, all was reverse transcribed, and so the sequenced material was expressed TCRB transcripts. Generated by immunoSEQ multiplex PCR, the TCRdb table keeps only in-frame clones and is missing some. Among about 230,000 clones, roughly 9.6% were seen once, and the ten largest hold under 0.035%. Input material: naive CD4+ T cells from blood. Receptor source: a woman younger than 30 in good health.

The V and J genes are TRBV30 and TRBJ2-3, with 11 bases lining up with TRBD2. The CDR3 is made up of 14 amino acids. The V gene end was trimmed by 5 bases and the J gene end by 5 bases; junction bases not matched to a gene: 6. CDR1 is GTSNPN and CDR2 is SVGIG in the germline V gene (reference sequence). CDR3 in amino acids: CAWFSGRVVDTQYF. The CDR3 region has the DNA TGTGCCTGGTTTAGCGGGAGGGTGGTAGATACGCAGTATTTT.

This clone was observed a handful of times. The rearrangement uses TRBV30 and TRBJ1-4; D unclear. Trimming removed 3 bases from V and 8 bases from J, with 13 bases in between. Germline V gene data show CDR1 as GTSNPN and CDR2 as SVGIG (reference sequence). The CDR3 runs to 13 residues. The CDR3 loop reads CAWSAGRREKLFF. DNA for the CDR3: TGTGCCTGGAGCGCGGGGAGGAGGGAAAAACTGTTTTTT.

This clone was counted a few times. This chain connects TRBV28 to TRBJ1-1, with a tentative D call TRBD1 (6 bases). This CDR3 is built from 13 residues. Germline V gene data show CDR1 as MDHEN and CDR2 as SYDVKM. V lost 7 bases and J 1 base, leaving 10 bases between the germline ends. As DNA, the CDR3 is TGTGCCAGCACTCTACAGGGGAACACTGAAGCTTTCTTT. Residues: CASTLQGNTEAFF.

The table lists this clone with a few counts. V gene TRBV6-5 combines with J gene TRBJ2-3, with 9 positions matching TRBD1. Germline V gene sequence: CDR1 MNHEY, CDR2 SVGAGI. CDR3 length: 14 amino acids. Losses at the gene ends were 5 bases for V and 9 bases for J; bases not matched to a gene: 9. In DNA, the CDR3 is TGTGCCAGCAGTGCCCGACAGGGGGAGGGCACGCAGTATTTT. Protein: CASSARQGEGTQYF.

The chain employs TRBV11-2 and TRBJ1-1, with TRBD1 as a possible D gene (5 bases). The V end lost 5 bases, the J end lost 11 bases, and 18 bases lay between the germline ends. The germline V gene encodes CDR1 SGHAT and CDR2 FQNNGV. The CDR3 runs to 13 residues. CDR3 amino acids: CASSQAIGGRAFF. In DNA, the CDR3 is TGTGCCAGCAGCCAAGCAATCGGGGGTCGGGCTTTCTTT.

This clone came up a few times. The CDR3, as DNA: TGTGCCAGCAACAGGGCAAAGGGCGAGCAGTACTTC. It encodes CASNRAKGEQYF. V and J are TRBV6-1 and TRBJ2-5, with D perhaps matching TRBD1 (6 bases). Gene TRBJ2-7 matches the end of the DNA better, so the J call may be wrong. The CDR3 length is 12 residues. The germline gives CDR1 MNHNS, CDR2 SASEGT.

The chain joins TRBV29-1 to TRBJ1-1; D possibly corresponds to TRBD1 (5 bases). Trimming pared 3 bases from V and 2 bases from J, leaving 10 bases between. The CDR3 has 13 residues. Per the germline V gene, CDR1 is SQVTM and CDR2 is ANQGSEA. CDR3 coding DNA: TGCAGCGTTGACCGGGGGTCCAACACTGAAGCTTTCTTT. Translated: CSVDRGSNTEAFF.

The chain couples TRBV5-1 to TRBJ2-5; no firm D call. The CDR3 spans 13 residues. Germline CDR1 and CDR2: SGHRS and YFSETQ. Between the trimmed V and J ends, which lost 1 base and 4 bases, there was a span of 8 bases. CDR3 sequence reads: CASSLLELETQYF. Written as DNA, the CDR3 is TGCGCCAGCAGCTTGTTAGAGTTAGAGACCCAGTACTTC.

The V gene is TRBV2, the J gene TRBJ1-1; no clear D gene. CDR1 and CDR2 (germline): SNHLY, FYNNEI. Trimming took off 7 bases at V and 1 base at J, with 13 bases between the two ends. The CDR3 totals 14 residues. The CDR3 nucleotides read TGTGCCAGCACTGACCTCGGGAGGAACACTGAAGCTTTCTTT. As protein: CASTDLGRNTEAFF.

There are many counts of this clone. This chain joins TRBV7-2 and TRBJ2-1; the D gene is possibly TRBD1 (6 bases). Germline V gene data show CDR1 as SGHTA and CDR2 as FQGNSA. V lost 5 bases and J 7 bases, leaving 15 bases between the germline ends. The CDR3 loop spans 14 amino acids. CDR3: CASSRLQGRNEQFF. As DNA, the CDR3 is TGTGCCAGCAGCCGGTTACAGGGTCGGAATGAGCAGTTCTTC. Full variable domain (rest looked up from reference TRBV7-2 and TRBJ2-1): GAGVSQSPSNKVTEKGKDVELRCDPISGHTALYWYRQSLGQGLEFLIYFQGNSAPDKSGLPSDRFSAERTGGSVSTLTIQRTQQEDSAVYLCASSRLQGRNEQFFGPGTRLTVL.

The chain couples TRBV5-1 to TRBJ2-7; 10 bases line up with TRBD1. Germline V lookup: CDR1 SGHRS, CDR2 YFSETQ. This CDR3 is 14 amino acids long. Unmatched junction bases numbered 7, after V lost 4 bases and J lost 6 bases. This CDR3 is CASSARDRGSEQYF. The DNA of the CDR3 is TGCGCCAGCAGCGCGAGGGACAGGGGCTCCGAGCAGTACTTC.

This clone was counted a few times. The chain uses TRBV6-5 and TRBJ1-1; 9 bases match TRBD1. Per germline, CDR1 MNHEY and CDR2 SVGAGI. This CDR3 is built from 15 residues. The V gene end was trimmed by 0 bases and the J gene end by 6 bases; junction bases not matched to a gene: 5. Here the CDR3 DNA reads TGTGCCAGCAGTTACTCGAGGACAGGGGATTCTGAAGCTTTCTTT. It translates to CASSYSRTGDSEAFF.

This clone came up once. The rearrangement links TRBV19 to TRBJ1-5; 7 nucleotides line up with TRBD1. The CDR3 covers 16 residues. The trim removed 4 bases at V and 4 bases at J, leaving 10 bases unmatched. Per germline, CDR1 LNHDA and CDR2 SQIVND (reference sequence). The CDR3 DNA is TGTGCCAGTAGTACTCTCGGACAGGTCTCGAATCAGCCCCAGCATTTT. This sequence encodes CASSTLGQVSNQPQHF.

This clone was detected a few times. The CDR3 DNA is TGTGCCAGCAGCTTGGGCGGGAGCCGGTCCTACAATGAGCAGTTCTTC. It encodes CASSLGGSRSYNEQFF. The chain is built from TRBV5-4 and TRBJ2-1; 7 bases fit TRBD2. The germline CDR1 and CDR2 sequences are SGHNT and YYREEE (reference sequence). V shed 0 bases, J shed 1 base, and the junction held 4 bases outside the gene matches. The CDR3 loop spans 16 amino acids. Full variable domain (remainder filled in from reference TRBV5-4 and TRBJ2-1): ETGVTQSPTHLIKTRGQQVTLRCSSQSGHNTVSWYQQALGQGPQFIFQYYREEENGRGNFPPRFSGLQFPNYSSELNVNALELDDSALYLCASSLGGSRSYNEQFFGPGTRLTVL.

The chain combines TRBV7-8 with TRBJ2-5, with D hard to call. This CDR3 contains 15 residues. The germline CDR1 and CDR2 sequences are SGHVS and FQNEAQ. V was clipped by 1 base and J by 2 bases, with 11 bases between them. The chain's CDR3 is CASSLGKQLQETQYF. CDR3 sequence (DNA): TGTGCCAGCAGCTTAGGCAAACAGCTTCAAGAGACCCAGTACTTC.

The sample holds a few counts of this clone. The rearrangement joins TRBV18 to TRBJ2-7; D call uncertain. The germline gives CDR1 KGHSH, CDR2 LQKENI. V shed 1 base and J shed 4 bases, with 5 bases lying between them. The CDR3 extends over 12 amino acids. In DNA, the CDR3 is TGTGCCAGCTCACCACAGAGTTACGAGCAGTACTTC. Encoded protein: CASSPQSYEQYF.

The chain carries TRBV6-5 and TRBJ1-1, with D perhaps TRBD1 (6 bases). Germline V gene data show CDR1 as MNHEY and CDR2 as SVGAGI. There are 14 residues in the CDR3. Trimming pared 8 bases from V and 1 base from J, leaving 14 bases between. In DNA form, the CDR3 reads TGTGCCAGCTTCTCTTCCAGGGGGAACACTGAAGCTTTCTTT. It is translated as CASFSSRGNTEAFF.

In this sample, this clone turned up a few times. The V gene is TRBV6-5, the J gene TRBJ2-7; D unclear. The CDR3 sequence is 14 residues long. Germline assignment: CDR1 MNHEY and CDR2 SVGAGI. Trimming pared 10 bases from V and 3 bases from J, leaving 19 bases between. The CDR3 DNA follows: TGTGCCACCCGGCTTCAGGCGTTGCGCTACGAGCAGTACTTC. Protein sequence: CATRLQALRYEQYF.

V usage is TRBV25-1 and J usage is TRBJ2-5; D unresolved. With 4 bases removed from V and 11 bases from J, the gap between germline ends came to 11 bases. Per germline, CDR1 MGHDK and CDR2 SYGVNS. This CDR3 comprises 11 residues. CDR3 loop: CASSGSLQQYF. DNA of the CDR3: TGTGCCAGCAGTGGGTCATTGCAGCAGTACTTC.

The CDR3 sequence: CASSPTGPSGNTIYF. CDR3 DNA sequence: TGTGCCAGCAGCCCGACAGGGCCCTCTGGAAACACCATATATTTT. The chain couples TRBV6-1 to TRBJ1-3, with 7 bases aligning to TRBD1. This CDR3 has 15 amino acids. CDR1 and CDR2 from the germline V gene are MNHNS and SASEGT. V dropped 6 bases and J dropped 0; count of bases not matched to a gene: 5.

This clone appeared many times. This CDR3 is CASSPGLAGGRRNEQFF. DNA of the CDR3: TGTGCCAGCAGTCCCGGACTAGCGGGAGGGCGGAGGAATGAGCAGTTCTTC. The gene calls are TRBV28 and TRBJ2-1, with TRBD2 matching over 15 bases. The length of the CDR3 is 17 residues. CDR1 and CDR2 (germline): MDHEN, SYDVKM. V shed 5 bases, J shed 7 bases, and the junction held 9 bases outside the gene matches.